The present TCR beta chain was sequenced within a study of post-analysis software for immune sequencing data. Whole-study context: Both relapsing-remitting and secondary progressive multiple sclerosis featured among the disease courses, as did progressive-relapsing multiple sclerosis. General observations from the study: Patients had higher frequencies than controls of five or six TRBV segments, including TRBV5-6, TRBV5-1 and TRBV20-1. Multiple sclerosis patients had significantly lower normalized Chao1 diversity than controls. With F measure, samples from one preparation batch clustered together strongly.

On this clonotype itself: Its antigen is still unknown.

Libraries were made from TCR beta cDNA, and they carried unique molecular identifiers. From roughly 1 to 10 million T cells, around 500,000 cDNA molecules were obtained. TCRdb independently ran MiXCR on the PCR reads; one entry per CDR3 protein. The sample lists about 400,000 distinct CDR3 sequences, roughly 36% seen once, with about an eighth in the top ten. CDR1 and CDR2 (germline): DFQATT, SNEGSKA (reference sequence). This CDR3 is 12 amino acids long. Trimming took off 6 bases at V and 6 bases at J, with 12 bases between the two ends. Sequenced sample: blood. This chain links TRBV20-1 with TRBJ2-4, with D tentatively TRBD1 (5 bases). This TCR came from a girl aged 10-17 years with multiple sclerosis. CDR3 nucleotide sequence: TGCAGTGCCAGGGATAGAGGAAACATTCAGTACTTC. It is translated as CSARDRGNIQYF.